Shown below are 25 T cell receptor beta chains from a single sample sequenced in a study of blood T cells in healthy people across ages. Using a J-beta primer mix together with a sample-barcoded 5' primer, a second PCR was run for roughly 7 to 12 cycles. TCRdb fed the 5' RACE reads into MiXCR, producing one record per CDR3 protein. Among around 800,000 distinct CDR3 sequences listed, roughly 60% were seen once. Sequences were obtained from blood. The receptors shown here come from a man aged 30 to 45 in good health.

The J gene is TRBJ2-7, the V gene TRBV6-5; D is undetermined. This CDR3 has 16 amino acids. Per the germline V gene, CDR1 is MNHEY and CDR2 is SVGAGI. Trimming cost V 2 bases and J 0 bases, with 14 bases left between them. The CDR3 reads CASSYRPRQVSYEQYF. CDR3 in DNA: TGTGCCAGCAGTTACCGTCCCCGTCAGGTCTCCTACGAGCAGTACTTC.

V gene TRBV12-3 or TRBV12-4 combines with J gene TRBJ1-5, with D uncertain. This CDR3 is 13 amino acids long. V was shortened by 1 base and J by 5 bases, with 6 bases between the two germline ends. The CDR3 here is CASSLGPHQPQHF. As DNA, the CDR3 is TGTGCCAGCAGTTTAGGGCCGCATCAGCCCCAGCATTTT.

This clonotype was observed at least ten times. The chain couples TRBV4-3 to TRBJ1-4, with 8 positions matching TRBD1. CDR3 length: 16 amino acids. The junction had 9 bases not matched to a gene; V was cut back by 4 bases and J by 5 bases. Germline CDR1 and CDR2: LGHNA and YSLEER. The CDR3 DNA reads TGCGCCAGCAGCCGCGTGCTGGGACAGGAAAATGAAAAACTGTTTTTT. This gives the protein CASSRVLGQENEKLFF.

The chain couples TRBV15 to TRBJ2-1, with D perhaps TRBD2 (7 bases). V was shortened by 8 bases and J by 2 bases, with 13 bases between the two germline ends. Per germline, CDR1 LNHNV and CDR2 YYDKDF (reference sequence). The length of the CDR3 is 14 residues. CDR3 region: CATARGAPYNEQFF. CDR3 bases: TGTGCCACCGCTCGGGGGGCCCCCTACAATGAGCAGTTCTTC.

The CDR3 reads CASQKGNIGSGYTF. CDR3 nucleotides: TGTGCCAGCCAAAAGGGAAACATCGGGAGTGGCTACACCTTC. The chain recombines TRBV6-5 with TRBJ1-2; D gene uncertain. The CDR3 consists of 14 residues. Trimming took 8 bases from V and 7 from J, leaving 20 bases between them. The germline CDR1 and CDR2 sequences are MNHEY and SVGAGI.

The chain has TRBV6-6 and TRBJ1-2; TRBD1 might be the D (5 bases). This CDR3 is 12 amino acids long. Germline lookup yields CDR1 MNHNY and CDR2 SVGAGI (reference sequence). This chain's CDR3 is CVTVDSSYGYTF. Written as DNA, the CDR3 is TGTGTGACTGTAGACAGCAGCTATGGCTACACCTTC.

This clonotype has a handful of counts. The chain couples TRBV6-5 to TRBJ2-5; no firm D call. There are 14 residues in the CDR3. Trimming removed 0 bases from V and 5 bases from J, with 10 bases in between. Germline V lookup: CDR1 MNHEY, CDR2 SVGAGI. The DNA of the CDR3 is TGTGCCAGCAGTTACTCAACGGGCCGGGAGACCCAGTACTTC. Translating it yields CASSYSTGRETQYF.

About this clonotype: Germline and junction disagree at one end, which may indicate a read error. The chain combines TRBV6-5 with TRBJ2-7, with 8 bases matching TRBD1. The J call may not be correct, given that the DNA end is closer to TRBJ2-5. Per germline, CDR1 MNHEY and CDR2 SVGAGI. The CDR3 is made up of 15 amino acids. Here the CDR3 reads CANSTPTGEEETQYF. The CDR3 bases are TGTGCCAACAGTACCCCGACAGGGGAAGAAGAGACCCAGTACTTC.

CDR3 protein: CASSDSLVNEQFF. The CDR3 region has the DNA TGTGCCAGCAGTGACTCGCTCGTTAATGAGCAGTTCTTC. The genes are TRBV6-4 and TRBJ2-1; D remains ambiguous. Germline CDR1 MRHNA, CDR2 SNTAGT. Between the trimmed V and J ends, which lost 0 bases and 7 bases, there was a span of 7 bases. The CDR3 loop spans 13 amino acids.

The chain couples TRBV4-3 to TRBJ2-3; 13 positions match TRBD2. With 2 bases clipped from V and 5 bases from J, the junction kept 10 bases outside the gene matches. Germline CDR1 LGHNA, CDR2 YSLEER. The CDR3 is 18 residues long. CDR3 sequence: CASSQWAGTSGEGDTQYF. CDR3 DNA: TGCGCCAGCAGCCAATGGGCCGGGACTAGCGGGGAAGGAGATACGCAGTATTTT.

This rearrangement joins TRBV21-1 to TRBJ2-5. The closer fit of TRBJ2-7 to the DNA end suggests the J call may be wrong. TRBV21-1 is a pseudogene. There are 14 residues in the CDR3. In nucleotides, the CDR3 is TGTGCCAGCAGAGATCCTGCAAATCACTACGAGCAGTACTTC. Protein: CASRDPANHYEQYF.

The chain has TRBV7-3 and TRBJ2-1; D is possibly TRBD2 (7 bases). Trimming pared 4 bases from V and 6 bases from J, leaving 13 bases between. The CDR3 runs 14 residues. The germline CDR1 and CDR2 sequences are SGHTA and FQGTGA. CDR3 region: CASSSPGGLNEQFF. The CDR3 nucleotides are TGTGCCAGCAGCTCCCCCGGGGGGCTCAATGAGCAGTTCTTC.

This clonotype was seen a handful of times. The rearrangement joins TRBV7-2 to TRBJ2-7; TRBD1 agrees at 12 bases. The V gene's germline CDR1 is SGHTA and CDR2 FQGNSA. The junction had 3 bases not matched to a gene; V was cut back by 4 bases and J by 2 bases. The CDR3 has 15 amino acids. The CDR3 sequence is CASSYGTGGTYEQYF. CDR3 bases: TGTGCCAGCAGCTACGGGACAGGGGGCACCTACGAGCAGTACTTC.

This clonotype has only a few counts. V and J are TRBV20-1 and TRBJ2-1; D is possibly TRBD1 (5 bases). V was shortened by 4 bases and J by 8 bases, with 18 bases between the two germline ends. The CDR3 loop spans 14 amino acids. Germline-derived CDR1 and CDR2 are DFQATT and SNEGSKA (reference sequence). CDR3 in DNA: TGCAGTGCTAATCCGGCAGGGAAGGGCTATGAGCAGTTCTTC. Its translation: CSANPAGKGYEQFF.

This chain uses TRBV28 with TRBJ1-6; D uncertain. V lost 1 base and J lost 5, with 9 bases in between. The germline CDR1 and CDR2 sequences are MDHEN and SYDVKM. The CDR3 has 15 residues. CDR3 sequence (DNA): TGTGCCAGCAGTTTATTAGAGGGTAATAATTCACCCCTCCACTTT. This translates into CASSLLEGNNSPLHF.

This clonotype was counted a few times. This chain uses TRBV5-1 with TRBJ2-3; 7 bases are a match to TRBD2. V trimming: 2 bases; J trimming: 4 bases; junction bases outside the gene matches: 7. CDR1 is SGHRS, CDR2 YFSETQ, per germline. This CDR3 region has 15 residues. The CDR3 nucleotides are TGCGCCAGCAGCTTCCCGGGGGGACTCCCAGATACGCAGTATTTT. Translation: CASSFPGGLPDTQYF.

On this clonotype itself: One end of the junction is discordant with germline, which a read error may explain. The chain combines TRBV7-2 with TRBJ2-4; D unclear. The J call is doubtful: the DNA matches TRBJ2-7 better. CDR1 and CDR2 from the germline V gene are SGHTA and FQGNSA. The CDR3 is made up of 11 amino acids. This chain's CDR3 is CASGLRYEQYF. The CDR3 nucleotides are TGTGCCAGCGGCTTGCGTTACGAGCAGTACTTC.

The J gene is TRBJ1-4, the V gene TRBV29-1; no definite D call. The V and J ends lost 6 bases and 8 bases respectively, with 16 bases between them. CDR3 size: 13 residues. Per the germline V gene, CDR1 is SQVTM and CDR2 is ANQGSEA. The CDR3 bases are TGCAGCGTAAAGTCGGGCTTAGGCGAAAAACTGTTTTTT. Its protein is CSVKSGLGEKLFF.

Worth noting for this clonotype: The junction does not match germline at one end; this may be a read error. The chain combines TRBV29-1 with TRBJ2-5; D is uncertain. CDR3 length: 12 residues. Looked up from germline, CDR1 is SQVTM and CDR2 is ANQGSEA. The DNA for the CDR3 is TGCAGCGTTGAGCACAGTCGAGAGACCCGGTACTTC. This gives the protein CSVEHSRETRYF.

The V and J genes are TRBV29-1 and TRBJ2-5, with D unresolved. In germline, CDR1 is SQVTM, CDR2 ANQGSEA. This CDR3 region has 15 residues. V lost 6 bases and J lost 4, with 21 bases in between. The CDR3 bases are TGCAGCGTCGCCCCGCCGGGTAGTATAGGAGAGACCCAGTACTTC. This gives the protein CSVAPPGSIGETQYF.

This clonotype occurred once. J is TRBJ2-7 and V is TRBV28; no clear D. The J call is uncertain, as TRBJ2-5 better fits the DNA end. Germline CDR1 reads MDHEN; CDR2 reads SYDVKM. The length of the CDR3 is 14 residues. The CDR3 DNA sequence: TGTGCCAGCAGTTTAAATTTCATCGGAGAGACCCAGTACTTC. Protein product: CASSLNFIGETQYF.

This sequence joins TRBV29-1 and TRBJ2-3, with D possibly matching TRBD1 (6 bases). The CDR3 runs 13 residues. Germline V gene data show CDR1 as SQVTM and CDR2 as ANQGSEA. V gave up 7 bases and J gave up 5 bases, with 16 bases separating them. In DNA, the CDR3 is TGCAGCGCGCGTGTGGGGGCAGGAGATACGCAGTATTTT. Its translation: CSARVGAGDTQYF.

The chain carries TRBV7-6 and TRBJ2-7; 7 positions match TRBD2. Germline values: CDR1 SGHVS, CDR2 FNYEAQ. CDR3 size: 14 residues. V shed 4 bases and J 2 bases; nucleotides not matched to a gene: 5. CDR3 nucleotide sequence: TGTGCCAGCAGCTCCGGGACTAAGACCTACGAGCAGTACTTC. The encoded protein is CASSSGTKTYEQYF.

This chain uses TRBV7-2 with TRBJ2-7, with 8 nucleotides matching TRBD1. Germline assignment: CDR1 SGHTA and CDR2 FQGNSA. The CDR3 is 17 amino acids. With V trimmed by 1 base and J by 2 bases, 10 bases remained unmatched. The CDR3 spells CASSLVAGQAFPYEQYF. Here the CDR3 DNA reads TGTGCCAGCAGCTTAGTTGCGGGACAGGCATTCCCCTACGAGCAGTACTTC.

This clonotype came up once. This chain connects TRBV27 to TRBJ2-1; 9 nucleotides agree with TRBD2. The CDR3 totals 15 residues. Germline CDR1 MNHEY, CDR2 SMNVEV (reference sequence). V gave up 2 bases and J gave up 10 bases; unmatched junction bases: 9. In nucleotides, the CDR3 is TGTGCCAGCAGTTTAACGGCTAGCGGGGTTGGCGAGCAGTTCTTC. Its translation: CASSLTASGVGEQFF.